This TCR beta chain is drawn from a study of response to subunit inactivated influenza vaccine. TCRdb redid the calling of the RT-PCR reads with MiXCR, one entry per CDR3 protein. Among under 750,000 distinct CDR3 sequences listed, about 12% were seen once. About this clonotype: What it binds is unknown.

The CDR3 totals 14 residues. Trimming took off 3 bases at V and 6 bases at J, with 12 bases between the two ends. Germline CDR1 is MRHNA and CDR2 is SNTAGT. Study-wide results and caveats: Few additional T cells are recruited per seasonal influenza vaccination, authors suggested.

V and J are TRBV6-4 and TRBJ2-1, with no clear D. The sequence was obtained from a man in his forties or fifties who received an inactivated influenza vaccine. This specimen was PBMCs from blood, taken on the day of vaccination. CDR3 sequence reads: CASSESSHPNEQFF. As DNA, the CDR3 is TGTGCCAGCAGTGAAAGTTCTCACCCCAATGAGCAGTTCTTC.